This record covers a single T cell receptor (beta chain). The entry originates in a study of OX40 agonist ivuxolimab in advanced cancers. TCRdb keeps only in-frame clones here, not all; method: immunoSEQ multiplex PCR. The sample contains 48,000 or so clones, around 90% of which appear only once. The CDR3 totals 13 residues. Germline trimming cut 6 bases from V and 6 bases from J; bases unmatched to any gene: 7. Germline V CDR1 and CDR2: LGHNT, FRNRAP. The receptor comes from an adult with an advanced solid tumor such as melanoma, head and neck, liver or kidney cancer. This specimen consisted of CD4+ or CD8+ T cells sorted from blood, obtained in a trial of the OX40 agonist ivuxolimab. The rearrangement links TRBV12-5 to TRBJ2-7; TRBD1 aligns across 8 bases. CDR3 nucleotides: TGTGCTAGTGGCCCGGCAGGGGGCGGCGAGCAGTACTTC. Its protein is CASGPAGGGEQYF.